The 15 T cell receptor beta chains below come from one sample, sequenced in a study of T cells in localized non-small cell lung cancer. The data were produced by immunoSEQ multiplex PCR, yet TCRdb's version contains in-frame clones alone and is incomplete. The data contain approximately 2,500 clones, roughly 30% of them singletons. Sequenced material: lung tumor tissue, taken before any cancer treatment. Receptor source: a female donor aged 60 or older with stage II lung adenocarcinoma.

This chain uses TRBV19 with TRBJ1-4; possibly TRBD1 for D (5 bases). Trimming removed 7 bases from V and 6 bases from J, with 18 bases in between. This CDR3 comprises 15 residues. Germline V CDR1 and CDR2: LNHDA, SQIVND (reference sequence). The CDR3 loop is CASKVGRNVYEKLFF. The CDR3 DNA is TGTGCCAGTAAGGTGGGACGGAACGTTTATGAAAAACTGTTTTTT.

By frequency in the sample, this clone is large. The chain links TRBV11-3 to TRBJ2-3; TRBD2 might be the D (6 bases). The CDR3 has 14 amino acids. Germline assignment: CDR1 SGHNT and CDR2 YENEEA. Trimming shortened V by 4 bases and J by 2 bases, and 10 bases separated the two germline ends. CDR3 residues: CASSSGLFTDTQYF. The DNA for the CDR3 is TGTGCCAGCAGCTCCGGACTATTCACAGATACGCAGTATTTT.

This clone is categorized as hyperexpanded. V is TRBV28 and J is TRBJ1-2; 9 bases are shared with TRBD1. CDR3 size: 14 residues. CDR1 is MDHEN and CDR2 is SYDVKM in the germline V gene. Trimming removed 4 bases from V and 7 bases from J; junction bases left unmatched: 7. The CDR3 nucleotides read TGTGCCAGCAGTTCCGGACAGGGGTTGGGTGGCTACACCTTC. Amino acids: CASSSGQGLGGYTF.

V and J are TRBV19 and TRBJ1-2; TRBD1 matches 7 bases. This CDR3 comprises 13 residues. Losses at the gene ends were 9 bases for V and 3 bases for J; bases not matched to a gene: 7. CDR1 and CDR2 from the germline V gene are LNHDA and SQIVND (reference sequence). In DNA form, the CDR3 reads TGTGCCAGCCGAGTGGGACAGCACTATGGCTACACCTTC. It specifies CASRVGQHYGYTF.

The chain links TRBV19 to TRBJ2-5; TRBD1 agrees at 7 bases. With 4 bases clipped from V and 5 bases from J, the junction kept 10 bases outside the gene matches. The V gene's germline CDR1 is LNHDA and CDR2 SQIVND (reference sequence). The CDR3 spans 15 residues. CDR3 loop: CASSKPTGIGETQYF. The DNA of the CDR3 is TGTGCCAGTAGTAAACCGACAGGGATTGGGGAGACCCAGTACTTC.

This clone was seen a single time. This sequence joins TRBV19 and TRBJ1-4; a possible D gene is TRBD1 (5 bases). The V end was cut by 5 bases, the J end by 4 bases, with 14 bases between. Germline lookup yields CDR1 LNHDA and CDR2 SQIVND (reference sequence). CDR3 length: 15 amino acids. CDR3 amino acids: CASSPWGWGNEKLFF. The DNA of the CDR3 is TGTGCCAGTAGTCCGTGGGGCTGGGGTAATGAAAAACTGTTTTTT.

This clone is medium-sized (0.01 to 0.1%). The rearrangement joins TRBV11-3 to TRBJ1-1; TRBD1 agrees at 7 bases. In germline, CDR1 is SGHNT, CDR2 YENEEA. After removal of 5 bases from V and 1 base from J, the junction contained 13 bases not matched to a gene. CDR3 length: 17 residues. The CDR3 sequence is CASSGGFDREGNTEAFF. For the CDR3, the DNA is TGTGCCAGCAGCGGGGGGTTCGACAGGGAAGGGAACACTGAAGCTTTCTTT.

This clone is medium-sized in the sample. The chain combines TRBV9 with TRBJ2-1; TRBD2 matches at 10 bases. In germline, CDR1 is SGDLS, CDR2 YYNGEE. With 2 bases clipped from V and 0 bases from J, the junction kept 8 bases outside the gene matches. The CDR3 contains 18 residues. CDR3 protein: CASSVDLGLASSYNEQFF. The DNA of the CDR3 is TGTGCCAGCAGCGTCGACCTGGGACTAGCGAGCTCCTACAATGAGCAGTTCTTC.

Judged by abundance, this clone is medium-sized. The chain recombines TRBV11-3 with TRBJ2-2; D may be TRBD1 (5 bases). Germline V gene sequence: CDR1 SGHNT, CDR2 YENEEA. The CDR3 totals 15 residues. The V and J ends lost 5 bases and 0 bases respectively, with 10 bases between them. Written as DNA, the CDR3 is TGTGCCAGCAGCCAGACAGCCGCGAACACCGGGGAGCTGTTTTTT. This gives the protein CASSQTAANTGELFF.

The rearrangement links TRBV18 to TRBJ1-2, with D possibly TRBD1 on 5 matching bases. The germline V gene encodes CDR1 KGHSH and CDR2 LQKENI. The CDR3 contains 12 residues. V gave up 4 bases and J gave up 7 bases, with 10 bases separating them. DNA of the CDR3: TGTGCCAGCTCACAACAGGATACTGGCTACACCTTC. This encodes CASSQQDTGYTF.

V usage is TRBV6-8 and J usage is TRBJ2-1; no reliable D call. CDR3 size: 17 residues. Germline-derived CDR1 and CDR2 are MNHGY and SAAAGT. Trimming shortened V by 6 bases and J by 0 bases, and 18 bases separated the two germline ends. CDR3 bases: TGTGCCAGCAGAAGCAGGCCTTATGCCTTCTCCTACAATGAGCAGTTCTTC. As protein: CASRSRPYAFSYNEQFF.

The chain joins TRBV9 to TRBJ2-1; no clear D. The CDR3 loop spans 13 amino acids. Germline V gene lookup returns CDR1 SGDLS and CDR2 YYNGEE. Deletions cut 0 bases from V and 7 bases from J, with 8 bases between. The DNA for the CDR3 is TGTGCCAGCAGCGTAGACAGATATAATGAGCAGTTCTTC. It encodes CASSVDRYNEQFF. Full variable domain (missing parts from reference TRBV9 and TRBJ2-1): DSGVTQTPKHLITATGQRVTLRCSPRSGDLSVYWYQQSLDQGLQFLIQYYNGEERAKGNILERFSAQQFPDLHSELNLSSLELGDSALYFCASSVDRYNEQFFGPGTRLTVL.

This rearrangement joins TRBV11-3 to TRBJ1-4, with D possibly being TRBD1 (6 bases). Trimming shortened V by 1 base and J by 6 bases, and 12 bases separated the two germline ends. This CDR3 has 15 amino acids. Germline CDR1 SGHNT, CDR2 YENEEA. The CDR3 protein is CASSLGSGDYEKLFF. The CDR3 DNA follows: TGTGCCAGCAGCTTAGGATCAGGGGATTATGAAAAACTGTTTTTT. Looking up the rest from reference TRBV11-3 and TRBJ1-4 gives the full variable domain: EAGVVQSPRYKIIEKKQPVAFWCNPISGHNTLYWYLQNLGQGPELLIRYENEEAVDDSQLPKDRFSAERLKGVDSTLKIQPAELGDSAVYLCASSLGSGDYEKLFFGSGTQLSVL.

This chain joins TRBV11-3 and TRBJ1-1; 7 positions match TRBD1. The V gene end was trimmed by 1 base and the J gene end by 5 bases; junction bases not matched to a gene: 4. The germline gives CDR1 SGHNT, CDR2 YENEEA. The CDR3 covers 14 residues. The CDR3 here is CASSLGRGNTEAFF. CDR3 bases: TGTGCCAGCAGCTTAGGCAGGGGGAATACTGAAGCTTTCTTT. Drawing the rest from reference TRBV11-3 and TRBJ1-1, the complete variable domain is EAGVVQSPRYKIIEKKQPVAFWCNPISGHNTLYWYLQNLGQGPELLIRYENEEAVDDSQLPKDRFSAERLKGVDSTLKIQPAELGDSAVYLCASSLGRGNTEAFFGQGTRLTVV.

In its sample, this clone was seen a few times. The chain has TRBV19 and TRBJ1-2; D unclear. Trimming shortened V by 8 bases and J by 4 bases, and 11 bases separated the two germline ends. The germline CDR1 and CDR2 sequences are LNHDA and SQIVND (reference sequence). This CDR3 is 12 amino acids long. The CDR3 is CASSDTFYGYTF. The CDR3 DNA sequence: TGTGCCAGTTCAGACACCTTCTATGGCTACACCTTC.